The next 31 T cell receptor beta chains were all read from a single sample in a study of T-cell memory formation after mild COVID-19. TCRdb reanalysed the 5' RACE reads using MiXCR and keeps one entry per CDR3 protein. The table has more than 250,000 distinct CDR3 sequences, under 20% seen once; the top ten hold approximately 22%. Sequencing used PBMCs or a T cell subset sorted from them (not recorded which). Receptor source: a man aged 18-30 years who had mild COVID-19 (a few samples of this study predate the infection). Cell type and time point are not known.

There are a few counts of this clonotype. This chain joins TRBV7-9 and TRBJ2-3, with D hard to call. The germline CDR1 and CDR2 sequences are SEHNR and FQNEAQ (reference sequence). Trimming pared 1 base from V and 4 bases from J, leaving 9 bases between. The CDR3 spans 14 residues. The CDR3 DNA follows: TGTGCCAGCAGCTTAGAAACCCTAGCAGATACGCAGTATTTT. Its translation: CASSLETLADTQYF.

This clonotype appeared a few times. The rearrangement joins TRBV7-2 to TRBJ1-4; 9 bases match TRBD1. Germline CDR1 is SGHTA and CDR2 is FQGNSA. The CDR3 sequence is 15 residues long. V dropped 6 bases and J dropped 5; count of bases not matched to a gene: 7. CDR3 sequence reads: CASRITGGENEKLFF. The CDR3 region has the DNA TGTGCCAGCAGAATTACAGGGGGCGAGAATGAAAAACTGTTTTTT. Using reference TRBV7-2 and TRBJ1-4 for the parts outside the CDR3, the full variable domain is GAGVSQSPSNKVTEKGKDVELRCDPISGHTALYWYRQSLGQGLEFLIYFQGNSAPDKSGLPSDRFSAERTGGSVSTLTIQRTQQEDSAVYLCASRITGGENEKLFFGSGTQLSVL.

This clonotype was seen at least ten times. The chain carries TRBV12-3 or TRBV12-4 and TRBJ1-2, with D perhaps matching TRBD1 (6 bases). The V gene lost 4 bases and the J gene lost 4 bases, with 10 bases spanning the gap. The CDR3 length is 13 residues. The CDR3 DNA follows: TGTGCCAGCAGTTCGACAGGTTCCTATGGCTACACCTTC. This encodes CASSSTGSYGYTF.

This clonotype was picked up many times. The chain couples TRBV5-1 to TRBJ2-2, with TRBD2 as a possible D gene (5 bases). Trimming removed 3 bases at V and 4 bases at J, with 13 bases between. The CDR3 spans 15 residues. Germline values: CDR1 SGHRS, CDR2 YFSETQ. CDR3 in amino acids: CASSSSTSFTGELFF. CDR3 coding DNA: TGCGCCAGCAGCTCCTCAACTAGTTTCACCGGGGAGCTGTTTTTT.

This clonotype was detected a few times. The chain links TRBV6-1 to TRBJ2-1; D is unclear. The CDR3 runs 14 residues. CDR1 MNHNS and CDR2 SASEGT come from the germline V gene. The V gene lost 2 bases and the J gene lost 10 bases, with 15 bases spanning the gap. CDR3 DNA sequence: TGTGCCAGCAGTGAACTAGGTCAGGTCCTCGAGCAGTTCTTC. Translated: CASSELGQVLEQFF.

J is TRBJ2-2 and V is TRBV7-8; no firm D call. Trimming stripped 10 bases from V and 5 bases from J, with 8 bases between. Germline values: CDR1 SGHVS, CDR2 FQNEAQ. There are 11 residues in the CDR3. CDR3 nucleotides: TGTGCCATCTGGGGTACCGGGGAGCTGTTTTTT. Translating gives CAIWGTGELFF.

This clonotype was seen more than once but under ten times. The genes are TRBV25-1 and TRBJ1-2; 11 bases match TRBD1. V was clipped by 2 bases and J by 2 bases; unmatched bases: 1. The germline V gene has CDR1 MGHDK and CDR2 SYGVNS. The CDR3 covers 15 residues. CDR3 sequence (DNA): TGTGCCAGCAGTGAAGGGGACAGGGGGAACTATGGCTACACCTTC. This translates into CASSEGDRGNYGYTF.

V usage is TRBV6-5 and J usage is TRBJ2-2; D perhaps matches TRBD2 (6 bases). CDR3 size: 14 residues. Germline V gene sequence: CDR1 MNHEY, CDR2 SVGAGI. Trimming stripped 8 bases from V and 7 bases from J, with 17 bases between. CDR3 DNA: TGTGCCAGCCGGATATGGGACTCTAGCGGGGAGCTGTTTTTT. Amino acid sequence: CASRIWDSSGELFF.

The chain is built from TRBV3-1 and TRBJ1-1; TRBD1 is a possible D gene (5 bases). CDR3 size: 15 residues. CDR1 and CDR2 (germline): LGHDT, YNNKEL (reference sequence). Trimming pared 0 bases from V and 0 bases from J, leaving 8 bases between. The CDR3 loop reads CASSQDRVMNTEAFF. As DNA, the CDR3 is TGTGCCAGCAGCCAAGACAGGGTTATGAACACTGAAGCTTTCTTT.

V and J are TRBV7-3 and TRBJ1-2, with D maybe TRBD1 (5 bases). The V gene's germline CDR1 is SGHTA and CDR2 FQGTGA. The CDR3 consists of 14 residues. V was clipped by 1 base and J by 8 bases, with 14 bases between them. The CDR3 DNA is TGTGCCAGCAGCTTAAACGGGCCTGAGGGGGGCTACACCTTC. Translated: CASSLNGPEGGYTF.

This clonotype turned up a few times. V and J are TRBV7-2 and TRBJ1-2, with D uncertain. Germline CDR1 is SGHTA and CDR2 is FQGNSA. Trimming took 1 base from V and 5 from J, leaving 11 bases between them. This CDR3 comprises 14 residues. The CDR3 DNA follows: TGTGCCAGCAGCTTAGTGTGGCAGGATTATGGCTACACCTTC. Its protein product is CASSLVWQDYGYTF.

In nucleotides, the CDR3 is TGCGCCAGCAGCTTGTTGGGAAGGGCTGGCTACAATGAGCAGTTCTTC. This gives the protein CASSLLGRAGYNEQFF. The rearrangement links TRBV5-1 to TRBJ2-1; D unresolved. V lost 1 base to trimming and J lost 3 bases, with 14 bases between them. This CDR3 region has 16 residues. Germline CDR1 SGHRS, CDR2 YFSETQ.

This clonotype has just a few counts. The chain is built from TRBV5-1 and TRBJ1-1; perhaps TRBD1 as D (5 bases). Deletions cut 1 base from V and 12 bases from J, with 13 bases between. The CDR3 sequence is 12 residues long. Germline CDR1 and CDR2: SGHRS and YFSETQ. The CDR3 is CASSLTGERTFF. The DNA of the CDR3 is TGCGCCAGCAGCTTGACGGGGGAGAGGACTTTCTTT.

This chain links TRBV3-1 with TRBJ1-2, with 8 bases fitting TRBD1. The CDR3 is 14 residues long. Unmatched junction bases numbered 2, after V lost 1 base and J lost 4 bases. The germline V gene encodes CDR1 LGHDT and CDR2 YNNKEL (reference sequence). This CDR3 is CASSQATGGYGYTF. The CDR3 DNA reads TGTGCCAGCAGCCAAGCTACAGGGGGCTATGGCTACACCTTC.

This sequence joins TRBV7-9 and TRBJ1-2, with D unresolved. V lost 5 bases, J lost 5 bases, and 12 bases lay in between. The CDR3 has 13 residues. CDR1 and CDR2 (germline): SEHNR, FQNEAQ (reference sequence). The CDR3 DNA sequence: TGTGCCAGCAGCAAGAGGGTTGATTATGGCTACACCTTC. Protein sequence: CASSKRVDYGYTF. Based on the CDR3 plus reference TRBV7-9 and TRBJ1-2, the full variable domain is DTGVSQNPRHKITKRGQNVTFRCDPISEHNRLYWYRQTLGQGPEFLTYFQNEAQLEKSRLLSDRFSAERPKGSFSTLEIQRTEQGDSAMYLCASSKRVDYGYTFGSGTRLTVV.

The genes are TRBV6-5 and TRBJ2-7; TRBD1 agrees at 8 bases. Germline assignment: CDR1 MNHEY and CDR2 SVGAGI. V was pared by 3 bases and J by 7 bases, with 5 bases of the junction left unmatched. There are 13 residues in the CDR3. This CDR3 reads CASSYLTGGEQYV. Written as DNA, the CDR3 is TGTGCCAGCAGTTATCTTACAGGGGGTGAGCAGTACGTC.

This clonotype was seen ten or more times. The rearrangement joins TRBV7-9 to TRBJ2-3; a weak D match, TRBD2 (7 bases). The CDR3 has 15 residues. With 5 bases removed from V and 1 base from J, the gap between germline ends came to 13 bases. Germline-derived CDR1 and CDR2 are SEHNR and FQNEAQ (reference sequence). The CDR3 sequence is CASSGGGRGTDTQYF. The CDR3 DNA is TGTGCCAGCAGCGGGGGGGGCCGGGGCACAGATACGCAGTATTTT.

The rearrangement joins TRBV6-2 or TRBV6-3 to TRBJ2-2, with D perhaps matching TRBD1 (5 bases). The CDR3 is 16 residues long. Trimming removed 6 bases from V and 3 bases from J, with 17 bases in between. The germline V gene encodes CDR1 MNHEY and CDR2 SVGEGT. The CDR3 nucleotides are TGTGCCAGCAGCCAACGACAGAGGCTCGACACCGGGGAGCTGTTTTTT. Protein: CASSQRQRLDTGELFF.

The chain couples TRBV6-5 to TRBJ1-1; 8 nucleotides align to TRBD1. Germline assignment: CDR1 MNHEY and CDR2 SVGAGI. The CDR3 extends over 14 amino acids. Trimming removed 4 bases from V and 3 bases from J; junction bases left unmatched: 4. This CDR3 reads CASSLDRGYTEAFF. The DNA of the CDR3 is TGTGCCAGCAGTTTAGACAGGGGATACACTGAAGCTTTCTTT.

The V gene is TRBV24-1, the J gene TRBJ2-3; 13 bases match TRBD2. CDR1 is KGHDR and CDR2 is SFDVKD in the germline V gene. The CDR3 loop spans 14 amino acids. Trimming cost V 5 bases and J 7 bases; bases outside gene matches: 2. Here the CDR3 reads CATSATSGGNTQYF. CDR3 DNA sequence: TGTGCCACCAGTGCGACTAGCGGGGGGAATACGCAGTATTTT.

The chain joins TRBV5-4 to TRBJ2-3; weak D call: TRBD2 (5 bases). Germline-derived CDR1 and CDR2 are SGHNT and YYREEE (reference sequence). The V gene lost 3 bases and the J gene lost 6 bases, with 17 bases spanning the gap. The CDR3 sequence is 15 residues long. The CDR3 nucleotides are TGTGCCAGCAGCTCTCCTTTTACGGCGGGCGATACGCAGTATTTT. Protein product: CASSSPFTAGDTQYF. The full variable domain, its missing parts supplied by reference TRBV5-4 and TRBJ2-3, is ETGVTQSPTHLIKTRGQQVTLRCSSQSGHNTVSWYQQALGQGPQFIFQYYREEENGRGNFPPRFSGLQFPNYSSELNVNALELDDSALYLCASSSPFTAGDTQYFGPGTRLTVL.

The chain combines TRBV5-4 with TRBJ2-3; 8 nucleotides line up with TRBD2. V lost 2 bases, J lost 2 bases, and 7 bases stayed unmatched. The germline V gene encodes CDR1 SGHNT and CDR2 YYREEE (reference sequence). There are 16 residues in the CDR3. CDR3 sequence: CASSFPGGDPTDTQYF. The CDR3 region has the DNA TGTGCCAGCAGCTTCCCGGGGGGGGACCCCACAGATACGCAGTATTTT.

In this sample, this clonotype turned up a few times. This chain connects TRBV7-3 to TRBJ1-1; D unresolved. CDR1 and CDR2 from the germline V gene are SGHTA and FQGTGA. Trimming stripped 4 bases from V and 5 bases from J, with 11 bases between. The CDR3 spans 13 residues. This chain's CDR3 is CASSSQEGTEAFF. The CDR3 nucleotides read TGTGCCAGCAGCTCCCAAGAGGGTACTGAAGCTTTCTTT.

This clonotype was seen only a few times. The CDR3 nucleotides read TGTGCTAGTGGCGACCGGGACGTCAAAAACATTCAGTACTTC. Its translation: CASGDRDVKNIQYF. This chain connects TRBV12-5 to TRBJ2-4; D might be TRBD1 or TRBD2, each matching 5 bases. V dropped 6 bases and J dropped 3 bases, with 12 bases sitting between them. This CDR3 has 14 residues. Germline V gene lookup returns CDR1 LGHNT and CDR2 FRNRAP.

The V and J genes are TRBV7-9 and TRBJ2-5, with TRBD1 identical over 7 bases. The germline V gene has CDR1 SEHNR and CDR2 FQNEAQ (reference sequence). After removal of 0 bases from V and 3 bases from J, the junction contained 4 bases not matched to a gene. The CDR3 sequence is 15 residues long. The CDR3 protein is CASSLAEQGEETQYF. The CDR3 DNA sequence: TGTGCCAGCAGCTTAGCGGAGCAGGGGGAAGAGACCCAGTACTTC.

The chain uses TRBV7-2 and TRBJ2-1; 8 positions agree with TRBD2. Germline V gene data show CDR1 as SGHTA and CDR2 as FQGNSA. The length of the CDR3 is 19 residues. V trimming: 5 bases; J trimming: 0 bases; junction bases outside the gene matches: 15. The CDR3 spells CASSRMGAGAPSSYNEQFF. The CDR3 DNA follows: TGTGCCAGCAGCCGCATGGGAGCGGGGGCCCCGAGCTCCTACAATGAGCAGTTCTTC.

This rearrangement joins TRBV6-2 or TRBV6-3 to TRBJ1-1; D gene unclear. The germline CDR1 and CDR2 sequences are MNHEY and SVGEGT. V lost 6 bases, J lost 5 bases, and 16 bases lay in between. This CDR3 is 14 amino acids long. CDR3 coding DNA: TGTGCCAGCAGAGGGCGATGGAGATGGACTGAAGCTTTCTTT. This translates into CASRGRWRWTEAFF.

This rearrangement joins TRBV4-3 to TRBJ2-7; the D gene could be TRBD1 or TRBD2 (5 bases each). The V end lost 1 base, the J end lost 6 bases, and 13 bases lay between the germline ends. Germline CDR1 LGHNA, CDR2 YSLEER. This CDR3 is 14 amino acids long. The CDR3 DNA reads as TGCGCCAGCAGCCAAGGGGACCCAGCCGCCGAGCAGTACGTC. The encoded protein is CASSQGDPAAEQYV.

This clonotype was seen a handful of times. The chain combines TRBV7-8 with TRBJ2-3, with D perhaps TRBD1 or TRBD2 (5 bases each). Germline lookup yields CDR1 SGHVS and CDR2 FQNEAQ. The CDR3 spans 17 residues. The V end lost 1 base, the J end lost 2 bases, and 16 bases lay between the germline ends. The CDR3 DNA reads TGTGCCAGCAGCTTAGAGTGGGACGCCAGAATCACAGATACGCAGTATTTT. It is translated as CASSLEWDARITDTQYF.

The V call is TRBV6-6, the J call TRBJ1-6; the D is unclear. V was pared by 2 bases and J by 9 bases, with 5 bases between. Germline CDR1 is MNHNY and CDR2 is SVGAGI (reference sequence). CDR3 length: 12 amino acids. DNA for the CDR3: TGTGCCAGCAGTTACCTTAGTTCACCCCTCCACTTT. This encodes CASSYLSSPLHF.

The rearrangement links TRBV9 to TRBJ2-1; no definite D call. The germline gives CDR1 SGDLS, CDR2 YYNGEE. The CDR3 is made up of 13 amino acids. V dropped 3 bases and J dropped 4 bases, with 8 bases sitting between them. The CDR3 reads CASSARSYNEQFF. In DNA form, the CDR3 reads TGTGCCAGCAGCGCCCGAAGTTACAATGAGCAGTTCTTC.